This T cell receptor beta chain was documented in a study of T cell changes during pregnancy in multiple sclerosis. Generated by immunoSEQ multiplex PCR, the TCRdb table keeps only in-frame clones and is missing some. This sample yields 38,000 or so clones, of which around 90% are seen a single time; 0.45% to 0.7% belongs to the top ten. The length of the CDR3 is 14 residues. After removal of 9 bases from V and 5 bases from J, the junction contained 8 bases not matched to a gene. The chain combines TRBV5-7 with TRBJ2-3, with 11 bases that match TRBD2. TRBV5-7 carries the ORF label, with uncertain function. The receptor was derived from a female donor with multiple sclerosis, enrolled in a pregnancy study. The sample in question was CD4+ T cells from peripheral blood mononuclear cells, obtained in the second trimester of pregnancy. CDR3 residues: CANTSGRGIDTQYF. CDR3 DNA: TGTGCCAACACTAGCGGGAGAGGGATAGATACGCAGTATTTT.